These 9 T cell receptor beta chains originate from one sample sequenced in a study of T cells in Graves' hyperthyroidism and ophthalmopathy. Authors of the study amplified TCR beta CDR3 regions from RNA transcripts. HTBI primers were employed in a first-round RT-PCR of the TCR CDR3. TCRdb analysed the multiplex PCR reads with MiXCR anew, one entry per CDR3 protein. The sample includes 500,000 to 650,000 distinct CDR3 sequences, 35% to 50% of them seen just once. Sample: peripheral blood or thyroid tissue (not recorded which). The receptors were gathered from an adult woman with Graves' disease, either hyperthyroidism or ophthalmopathy (not recorded which).

This rearrangement joins TRBV5-1 to TRBJ2-5; the match to TRBD1 covers 8 bases. Germline values: CDR1 SGHRS, CDR2 YFSETQ. This CDR3 is 13 amino acids long. V lost 3 bases and J lost 7; bases outside the gene matches: 5. CDR3 nucleotide sequence: TGCGCCAGCAGCTCGACAGGGGTCGGGACCCAGTACTTC. It codes for CASSSTGVGTQYF.

This clonotype was detected only a few times. The chain recombines TRBV25-1 with TRBJ2-5; D not certain. Germline V gene sequence: CDR1 MGHDK, CDR2 SYGVNS. With 8 bases removed from V and 2 bases from J, the gap between germline ends came to 9 bases. This CDR3 has 12 residues. The CDR3 loop reads CASVFRQETQYF. The CDR3, as DNA: TGTGCCAGCGTTTTTAGGCAAGAGACCCAGTACTTC. The full variable domain, its missing parts supplied by reference TRBV25-1 and TRBJ2-5, is EADIYQTPRYLVIGTGKKITLECSQTMGHDKMYWYQQDPGMELHLIHYSYGVNSTEKGDLSSESTVSRIRTEHFPLTLESARPSHTSQYLCASVFRQETQYFGPGTRLLVL.

This clonotype turned up a few times. V is TRBV2 and J is TRBJ2-5; D is perhaps TRBD2 (5 bases). The germline CDR1 and CDR2 sequences are SNHLY and FYNNEI. Trimming stripped 6 bases from V and 2 bases from J, with 10 bases between. The CDR3 extends over 13 amino acids. The CDR3 sequence: CASRPSGQETQYF. DNA for the CDR3: TGTGCCAGCAGACCCTCGGGACAAGAGACCCAGTACTTC.

J is TRBJ1-5 and V is TRBV9; the D gene is possibly TRBD1 (6 bases). Germline V gene sequence: CDR1 SGDLS, CDR2 YYNGEE. CDR3 length: 15 amino acids. V was trimmed by 4 bases and J by 2 bases, leaving 13 bases between them. The CDR3 region has the DNA TGTGCCAGCAGCACGGACAGCGGGGGCAATCAGCCCCAGCATTTT. This translates into CASSTDSGGNQPQHF.

This clonotype appeared a few times. The DNA is left out, because the CDR3 cannot be placed on it with certainty; the CDR3 is given as TCRdb lists it. The rearrangement joins TRBV2 to TRBJ2-5; no DNA check was done on the table's D call, TRBD1. Germline V lookup: CDR1 SNHLY, CDR2 FYNNEI. Counting both end residues, the CDR3 totals 21 amino acids. CDR3 protein: CASIPGTGSEKLFFGSGTQYF.

CDR3: CATSGGTDTQYF. The CDR3 coding sequence is TGTGCCACCAGCGGAGGCACAGATACGCAGTATTTT. This chain links TRBV15 with TRBJ2-3; D gene uncertain. V shed 5 bases and J shed 1 base, with 4 bases lying between them. This CDR3 is built from 12 residues. Germline loops: CDR1 LNHNV, CDR2 YYDKDF (reference sequence).

In its sample, this clonotype was seen a few times. This rearrangement joins TRBV4-2 to TRBJ2-7, with 9 positions matching TRBD2. Germline lookup yields CDR1 LGHNA and CDR2 YNFKEQ. CDR3 length: 12 residues. V shed 5 bases and J 4 bases; nucleotides not matched to a gene: 0. This chain's CDR3 is CASSAGGYEQYF. The CDR3 coding sequence is TGTGCCAGCAGCGCGGGGGGGTACGAGCAGTACTTC.

J is TRBJ2-7 and V is TRBV7-9; TRBD1 matches at 11 bases. CDR1 SEHNR and CDR2 FQNEAQ come from the germline V gene (reference sequence). J gave up 3 bases and V 3 bases, and 4 bases lay outside the gene matches. CDR3 size: 15 residues. The CDR3 coding sequence is TGTGCCAGCAGCTTCCCGGGACAGGGGGACTACGAGCAGTACTTC. It specifies CASSFPGQGDYEQYF. Filled out from reference TRBV7-9 and TRBJ2-7, the complete variable domain reads DTGVSQNPRHKITKRGQNVTFRCDPISEHNRLYWYRQTLGQGPEFLTYFQNEAQLEKSRLLSDRFSAERPKGSFSTLEIQRTEQGDSAMYLCASSFPGQGDYEQYFGPGTRLTVT.

The chain is built from TRBV12-3 or TRBV12-4 and TRBJ1-5; 8 bases line up with TRBD1. Unmatched junction bases numbered 7, after V lost 5 bases and J lost 1 base. CDR3 length equals 16 residues. CDR3 coding DNA: TGTGCCAGCAGTGAGACAGGGGAGCGGAGCAATCAGCCCCAGCATTTT. Amino acid sequence: CASSETGERSNQPQHF.